The 29 T cell receptor beta chains below all came from one sample that was sequenced in a study of beta chain features in type 1 diabetes. Study-level findings and limits: Moderately but significantly shorter TCRB CDR3s were found in Type 1 diabetes patients in all four CD4+ subsets.

Their antigens remain unidentified. Expressed TCRB transcripts were sequenced after all isolated RNA was converted to cDNA. Profiled with immunoSEQ multiplex PCR; TCRdb holds only in-frame clones, not every one. The sample yields about 150,000 clones, approximately 7.8% seen once. The sequenced material came from central memory CD4+ T cells from blood. These receptors were taken from a woman between 35 and 50 years old with type 1 diabetes.

This chain joins TRBV28 and TRBJ1-5; no definite D call. The germline V gene encodes CDR1 MDHEN and CDR2 SYDVKM. The germline V and J ends were trimmed by 4 bases and 6 bases, with 13 bases remaining between them. This CDR3 has 14 residues. The CDR3 DNA sequence: TGTGCCAGCAGTTCCAGCGTTTGGGTTCAGCCCCAGCATTTT. It is translated as CASSSSVWVQPQHF.

The chain uses TRBV5-6 and TRBJ2-1; D is possibly TRBD2 (5 bases). The CDR3 has 15 amino acids. Deletions cut 6 bases from V and 0 bases from J, with 13 bases between. The germline V gene has CDR1 SGHDT and CDR2 YYEEEE. The CDR3 reads CASNLWRFSYNEQFF. Here the CDR3 DNA reads TGTGCCAGCAACCTCTGGAGGTTCTCCTACAATGAGCAGTTCTTC.

This chain connects TRBV4-1 to TRBJ1-1; no definite D call. V was trimmed by 1 base and J by 5 bases, leaving 14 bases between them. The CDR3 is 15 amino acids. The V gene's germline CDR1 is MGHRA and CDR2 YSYEKL. CDR3 loop: CASSQGGGRLTEAFF. DNA of the CDR3: TGCGCCAGCAGCCAAGGTGGCGGGCGATTAACTGAAGCTTTCTTT.

This clone was recorded once. This sequence joins TRBV28 and TRBJ2-6; possibly TRBD2 for D (6 bases). Trimming left V 8 bases short and J 0 bases short, with 11 bases between. The CDR3 contains 15 residues. CDR1 and CDR2 (germline): MDHEN, SYDVKM. The CDR3: CASGREVSGANVLTF. CDR3 bases: TGTGCCAGCGGGCGGGAAGTCTCTGGGGCCAACGTCCTGACTTTC.

This chain connects TRBV20-1 to TRBJ1-2, with D possibly matching TRBD1 (5 bases). V lost 6 bases, J lost 6 bases, and 11 bases lay in between. Per germline, CDR1 DFQATT and CDR2 SNEGSKA (reference sequence). The CDR3 is 11 amino acids. The CDR3 sequence: CSAATADGYTF. CDR3 coding DNA: TGCAGTGCCGCGACAGCTGATGGCTACACCTTC.

The CDR3 reads CASSPRSVVPGELFF. Written as DNA, the CDR3 is TGTGCCAGCAGCCCAAGATCAGTGGTTCCCGGGGAGCTGTTTTTT. The chain carries TRBV9 and TRBJ2-2, with D unclear. Trimming pared 4 bases from V and 6 bases from J, leaving 16 bases between. Germline V gene lookup returns CDR1 SGDLS and CDR2 YYNGEE. CDR3 length: 15 residues. Variable domain in full (rest from reference TRBV9 and TRBJ2-2): DSGVTQTPKHLITATGQRVTLRCSPRSGDLSVYWYQQSLDQGLQFLIQYYNGEERAKGNILERFSAQQFPDLHSELNLSSLELGDSALYFCASSPRSVVPGELFFGEGSRLTVL.

This clone was found a few times. V usage is TRBV4-2 and J usage is TRBJ2-1; 11 nucleotides agree with TRBD2. Germline trimming cut 1 base from V and 8 bases from J; bases unmatched to any gene: 10. The CDR3 loop spans 17 amino acids. Germline V CDR1 and CDR2: LGHNA, YNFKEQ. The CDR3 bases are TGTGCCAGCAGCCAAGCCCTTCGTAGCGGGGGGGCTGATGAGCAGTTCTTC. It codes for CASSQALRSGGADEQFF.

This clone came up a few times. The rearrangement links TRBV15 to TRBJ2-7; maybe TRBD2 (6 bases). V lost 0 bases to trimming and J lost 2 bases, with 8 bases between them. CDR3 length: 14 amino acids. Germline V gene sequence: CDR1 LNHNV, CDR2 YYDKDF (reference sequence). CDR3 sequence reads: CATSRERGTYEQYF. Written as DNA, the CDR3 is TGTGCCACCAGCAGAGAACGGGGGACCTACGAGCAGTACTTC. The full variable domain, rest sourced from reference TRBV15 and TRBJ2-7, is DAMVIQNPRYQVTQFGKPVTLSCSQTLNHNVMYWYQQKSSQAPKLLFHYYDKDFNNEADTPDNFQSRRPNTSFCFLDIRSPGLGDTAMYLCATSRERGTYEQYFGPGTRLTVT.

The rearrangement uses TRBV5-6 and TRBJ2-7; perhaps TRBD1 as D (7 bases). Germline V gives CDR1 SGHDT, CDR2 YYEEEE. V lost 0 bases to trimming and J lost 4 bases, with 11 bases between them. The CDR3 contains 14 residues. In nucleotides, the CDR3 is TGTGCCAGCAGCTTGGTGCAGGGGGGTTACGAGCAGTACTTC. This codes for CASSLVQGGYEQYF.

The sample holds a few counts of this clone. DNA of the CDR3: TGTGCCACCAGCCCCAGAGACGACAGGGGAGAACAGCCCCAGCATTTT. Its protein is CATSPRDDRGEQPQHF. The chain has TRBV15 and TRBJ1-5; 8 positions agree with TRBD1. The V segment lost 5 bases and the J segment 7 bases; nucleotides outside the gene matches: 13. The germline V gene has CDR1 LNHNV and CDR2 YYDKDF (reference sequence). This CDR3 comprises 16 residues.

The chain links TRBV5-1 to TRBJ2-7, with TRBD1 matching 10 bases. The CDR3 has 14 residues. Germline V gene sequence: CDR1 SGHRS, CDR2 YFSETQ. V trimming: 0 bases; J trimming: 5 bases; junction bases outside the gene matches: 2. The CDR3 sequence is CASSLAGTGDEQYF. The DNA of the CDR3 is TGCGCCAGCAGCTTGGCCGGGACAGGGGACGAGCAGTACTTC.

The chain employs TRBV10-3 and TRBJ2-5; 8 nucleotides align to TRBD1. This CDR3 region has 15 residues. After removal of 3 bases from V and 1 base from J, the junction contained 4 bases not matched to a gene. Germline lookup yields CDR1 ENHRY and CDR2 SYGVKD. The CDR3 DNA reads TGTGCCATCAGTGATTGGGACAGGACCCAAGAGACCCAGTACTTC. Its translation: CAISDWDRTQETQYF.

This clone has more than one count but fewer than ten. The chain couples TRBV7-2 to TRBJ2-1; tentative D call: TRBD2 (5 bases). CDR1 and CDR2 from the germline V gene are SGHTA and FQGNSA. This CDR3 has 14 amino acids. V lost 8 bases and J 0 bases, leaving 11 bases between the germline ends. Written as DNA, the CDR3 is TGTGCCAGCGATCCGGGGAGCTCCTACAATGAGCAGTTCTTC. Residues: CASDPGSSYNEQFF.

This clone has only a few counts. The chain joins TRBV5-1 to TRBJ2-4; D might be TRBD1 (6 bases). This CDR3 is 15 amino acids long. Deletions cut 6 bases from V and 3 bases from J, with 16 bases between. From germline, CDR1 is SGHRS and CDR2 YFSETQ. The CDR3 DNA reads TGCGCCAGCACCCTAGGAGCAGGGGACAAAAACATTCAGTACTTC. As protein: CASTLGAGDKNIQYF.

This chain connects TRBV20-1 to TRBJ2-3; weak D call: TRBD2 (6 bases). Trimming removed 2 bases from V and 8 bases from J, with 8 bases in between. The V gene's germline CDR1 is DFQATT and CDR2 SNEGSKA (reference sequence). The CDR3 is 11 residues long. This CDR3 reads CSARSGSTQYF. DNA of the CDR3: TGCAGTGCTAGATCCGGGAGTACGCAGTATTTT.

This clone was detected ten times or more. The chain couples TRBV7-2 to TRBJ2-7; possible D gene TRBD2, 6 bases. This CDR3 has 15 residues. CDR1 SGHTA and CDR2 FQGNSA come from the germline V gene. V dropped 3 bases and J dropped 0 bases, with 12 bases sitting between them. CDR3: CASSFVAVSSYEQYF. Here the CDR3 DNA reads TGTGCCAGCAGCTTCGTAGCGGTTAGCTCCTACGAGCAGTACTTC. Drawing the rest from reference TRBV7-2 and TRBJ2-7, the complete variable domain is GAGVSQSPSNKVTEKGKDVELRCDPISGHTALYWYRQSLGQGLEFLIYFQGNSAPDKSGLPSDRFSAERTGGSVSTLTIQRTQQEDSAVYLCASSFVAVSSYEQYFGPGTRLTVT.

In its sample, this clone was seen a few times. This sequence joins TRBV15 and TRBJ2-7; possible D gene TRBD1, 6 bases. Germline-derived CDR1 and CDR2 are LNHNV and YYDKDF (reference sequence). V was trimmed by 3 bases and J by 7 bases, leaving 13 bases between them. The CDR3 sequence is 13 residues long. The CDR3: CATSSLQGREQYF. CDR3 sequence (DNA): TGTGCCACCAGCAGCCTACAGGGTCGAGAGCAGTACTTC.

The chain uses TRBV27 and TRBJ2-7, with TRBD1 identical over 9 bases. From germline, CDR1 is MNHEY and CDR2 SMNVEV (reference sequence). This CDR3 is 15 amino acids long. The J segment lost 1 base and the V segment lost 6 bases, leaving 7 bases of the junction unmatched. The CDR3, as DNA: TGTGCCAGCAGCCTTACGGGACAGGGATCCTACGAGCAGTACTTC. This codes for CASSLTGQGSYEQYF.

The chain uses TRBV4-1 and TRBJ2-7; TRBD2 agrees at 8 bases. CDR3 length: 16 residues. Trimming removed 0 bases from V and 0 bases from J; junction bases left unmatched: 4. Germline V lookup: CDR1 MGHRA, CDR2 YSYEKL. CDR3 bases: TGCGCCAGCAGCCAAGATCTAGCGGGTCGCTCCTACGAGCAGTACTTC. The encoded protein is CASSQDLAGRSYEQYF.

This clone was picked up many times. This chain links TRBV4-1 with TRBJ1-2; D is ambiguous. The germline CDR1 and CDR2 sequences are MGHRA and YSYEKL. This CDR3 spans 15 amino acids. Trimming pared 1 base from V and 4 bases from J, leaving 13 bases between. The CDR3 reads CASSQAGGNGYGYTF. The CDR3 DNA reads as TGCGCCAGCAGCCAAGCGGGAGGGAATGGCTATGGCTACACCTTC.

The chain couples TRBV5-1 to TRBJ2-5, with D perhaps TRBD1 (6 bases). Trimming took 4 bases from V and 2 from J, leaving 9 bases between them. The CDR3 totals 13 residues. Germline CDR1 is SGHRS and CDR2 is YFSETQ. The chain's CDR3 is CASSQGLQETQYF. The CDR3 DNA sequence: TGCGCCAGCAGCCAGGGGTTACAAGAGACCCAGTACTTC.

This clone has more than one count but fewer than ten. The chain employs TRBV9 and TRBJ1-1, with 9 bases aligning to TRBD1. V shed 0 bases and J 3 bases; nucleotides not matched to a gene: 3. CDR3 size: 15 residues. CDR1 and CDR2 (germline): SGDLS, YYNGEE. In nucleotides, the CDR3 is TGTGCCAGCAGCGTAGTAAGGGACAGGGACACTGAAGCTTTCTTT. It encodes CASSVVRDRDTEAFF.

This clone turned up a few times. This chain uses TRBV5-1 with TRBJ2-1; 12 positions agree with TRBD2. The CDR3 is 16 amino acids. Germline-derived CDR1 and CDR2 are SGHRS and YFSETQ. Losses at the gene ends were 0 bases for V and 9 bases for J; bases not matched to a gene: 7. CDR3 DNA sequence: TGCGCCAGCAGCTTGGGGGCCCTAGCGGGAGGGGCTGAGCAGTTCTTC. This translates into CASSLGALAGGAEQFF.

Only a few counts were recorded for this clone. The CDR3 sequence: CASSPRGKSGETQYF. The CDR3 DNA is TGTGCCAGCAGTCCTCGGGGGAAGAGTGGAGAGACCCAGTACTTC. The chain is built from TRBV7-2 and TRBJ2-5; tentative D call: TRBD2 (6 bases). The CDR3 loop spans 15 amino acids. From germline, CDR1 is SGHTA and CDR2 FQGNSA. Trimming removed 6 bases at V and 4 bases at J, with 18 bases between. The whole variable domain, filled in from reference TRBV7-2 and TRBJ2-5, reads GAGVSQSPSNKVTEKGKDVELRCDPISGHTALYWYRQSLGQGLEFLIYFQGNSAPDKSGLPSDRFSAERTGGSVSTLTIQRTQQEDSAVYLCASSPRGKSGETQYFGPGTRLLVL.

The chain combines TRBV7-2 with TRBJ2-4; no reliable D call. Per germline, CDR1 SGHTA and CDR2 FQGNSA. This CDR3 has 13 amino acids. V lost 0 bases and J lost 9, with 9 bases in between. The CDR3, as DNA: TGTGCCAGCAGCTTAGCCCTAACGGGCATTCAGTACTTC. Translation: CASSLALTGIQYF.

The sample holds a few counts of this clone. The chain couples TRBV10-3 to TRBJ2-5, with 13 bases aligning to TRBD2. Unmatched junction bases numbered 7, after V lost 5 bases and J lost 4 bases. Germline CDR1 ENHRY, CDR2 SYGVKD. The length of the CDR3 is 16 residues. CDR3 in amino acids: CAISRTSGRVGETQYF. In nucleotides, the CDR3 is TGTGCCATCAGTCGGACTAGCGGGAGAGTTGGAGAGACCCAGTACTTC.

Only a few counts were recorded for this clone. V and J are TRBV7-2 and TRBJ2-1; 8 bases map to TRBD2. The CDR3 runs 15 residues. J was trimmed by 4 bases and V by 1 base; bases with no gene match: 3. Germline V gene sequence: CDR1 SGHTA, CDR2 FQGNSA. The CDR3 loop reads CASSLDTSGYNEQFF. As DNA, the CDR3 is TGTGCCAGCAGCTTAGACACTAGCGGTTACAATGAGCAGTTCTTC. Full variable domain (remainder filled in from reference TRBV7-2 and TRBJ2-1): GAGVSQSPSNKVTEKGKDVELRCDPISGHTALYWYRQSLGQGLEFLIYFQGNSAPDKSGLPSDRFSAERTGGSVSTLTIQRTQQEDSAVYLCASSLDTSGYNEQFFGPGTRLTVL.

In this sample, this clone turned up many times. This rearrangement joins TRBV7-9 to TRBJ2-7; D gene uncertain. Germline V gene data show CDR1 as SEHNR and CDR2 as FQNEAQ (reference sequence). The length of the CDR3 is 12 residues. The germline V and J ends were trimmed by 0 bases and 7 bases, with 7 bases remaining between them. Here the CDR3 DNA reads TGTGCCAGCAGCTTAGCAACAGATGAGCAGTACTTC. This sequence encodes CASSLATDEQYF.

The rearrangement joins TRBV27 to TRBJ1-4, with D perhaps matching TRBD1 (5 bases). V was cut by 4 bases and J by 7 bases, with 13 bases left in between. CDR1 is MNHEY and CDR2 is SMNVEV in the germline V gene (reference sequence). The CDR3 runs to 14 residues. Written as DNA, the CDR3 is TGTGCCAGCAGTTGGGCAGGGAAGGGTGAAAAACTGTTTTTT. Its translation: CASSWAGKGEKLFF.